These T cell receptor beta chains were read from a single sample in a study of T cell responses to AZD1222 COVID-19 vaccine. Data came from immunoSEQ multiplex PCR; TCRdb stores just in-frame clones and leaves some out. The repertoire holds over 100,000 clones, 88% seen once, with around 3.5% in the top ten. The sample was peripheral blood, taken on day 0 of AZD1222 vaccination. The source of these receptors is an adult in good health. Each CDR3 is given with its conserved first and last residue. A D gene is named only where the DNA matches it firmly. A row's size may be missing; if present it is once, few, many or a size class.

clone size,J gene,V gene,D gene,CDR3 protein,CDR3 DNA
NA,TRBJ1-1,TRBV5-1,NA,CASSTAPANTEAFF,TGCGCCAGCAGTACGGCCCCCGCGAACACTGAAGCTTTCTTT
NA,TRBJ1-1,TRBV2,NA,CASSQDRRETEAFF,TGTGCCAGCAGTCAGGACCGAAGAGAAACTGAAGCTTTCTTT
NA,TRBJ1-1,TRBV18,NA,CASSQGGITEAFF,TGTGCCAGCTCACAGGGGGGGATCACTGAAGCTTTCTTT
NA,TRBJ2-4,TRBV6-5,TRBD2,CASSLGLATIQYF,TGTGCCAGCAGCCTTGGACTAGCAACCATTCAGTACTTC
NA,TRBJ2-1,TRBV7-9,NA,CASSLGRGRYNEQFF,TGTGCCAGCAGCTTAGGCAGGGGGAGGTACAATGAGCAGTTCTTC
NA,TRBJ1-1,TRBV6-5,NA,CASRGLGEAFF,TGTGCCAGCAGGGGCCTTGGTGAAGCTTTCTTT
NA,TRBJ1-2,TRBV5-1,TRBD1,CASSRGQSYGYTF,TGCGCCAGCAGCCGGGGACAGAGCTATGGCTACACCTTC
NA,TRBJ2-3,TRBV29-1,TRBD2,CSVTGLAGVGGQYF,TGCAGCGTCACAGGACTAGCGGGGGTGGGTGGGCAGTATTTT
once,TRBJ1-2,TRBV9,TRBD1,CASSETGTGGFDANYGYTF,TGTGCCAGCAGCGAAACCGGGACAGGGGGCTTCGACGCTAACTATGGCTACACCTTC
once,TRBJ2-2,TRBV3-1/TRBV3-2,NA,CASSQKGLRTGELFF,TGTGCCAGCAGCCAGAAGGGGTTAAGAACCGGGGAGCTGTTTTTT
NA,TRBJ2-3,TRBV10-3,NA,CAIASLTRKPTDTQYF,TGTGCCATTGCATCCCTGACTAGGAAACCGACAGATACGCAGTATTTT
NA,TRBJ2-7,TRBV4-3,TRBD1,CASSQRQGRNEQYF,TGCGCCAGCAGCCAACGACAGGGTCGGAACGAGCAGTACTTC
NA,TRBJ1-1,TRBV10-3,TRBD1,CAIATGRDTEAFF,TGTGCCATTGCGACAGGGAGGGACACTGAAGCTTTCTTT
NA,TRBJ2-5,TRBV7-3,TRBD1,CASSRRQGAGETQYF,TGTGCCAGCAGCCGACGACAGGGGGCGGGAGAGACCCAGTACTTC
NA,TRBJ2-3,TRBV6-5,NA,CASSSPSTDTQYF,TGTGCCAGCAGTTCTCCTAGCACAGATACGCAGTATTTT
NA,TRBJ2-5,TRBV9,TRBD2,CASSAFISAGEETQYF,TGTGCCAGCAGCGCTTTTATTTCCGCGGGGGAAGAGACCCAGTACTTC
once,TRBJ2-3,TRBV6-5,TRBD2,CASRTRGGRTDTQYF,TGTGCCAGCAGAACCCGGGGGGGCCGAACAGATACGCAGTATTTT
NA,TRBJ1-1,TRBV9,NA,CASSAPEGVPMNTEAFF,TGTGCCAGCAGCGCGCCCGAGGGGGTTCCCATGAACACTGAAGCTTTCTTT
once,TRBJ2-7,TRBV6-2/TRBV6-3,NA,CASSYPGGSGAYEQYF,TGTGCCAGCAGTTACCCCGGGGGTAGCGGCGCCTACGAGCAGTACTTC
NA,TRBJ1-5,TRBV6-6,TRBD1,CASSHPGQGMLMGNQPQHF,TGTGCCAGCAGTCATCCGGGACAGGGTATGCTTATGGGCAATCAGCCCCAGCATTTT
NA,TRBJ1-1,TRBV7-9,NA,CASSRQNTEAFF,TGTGCCAGCAGCCGACAGAACACTGAAGCTTTCTTT
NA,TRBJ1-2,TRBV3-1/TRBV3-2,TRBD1,CASSPRTGFNYGYTF,TGTGCCAGCAGCCCGAGGACAGGTTTCAACTATGGCTACACCTTC
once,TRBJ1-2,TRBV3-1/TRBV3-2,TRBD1,CASSDRGISGYTF,TGTGCCAGCAGCGACAGGGGGATCAGTGGCTACACCTTC
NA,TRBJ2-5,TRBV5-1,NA,CASSSWTEQETQYF,TGCGCCAGCAGCTCCTGGACGGAACAAGAGACCCAGTACTTC
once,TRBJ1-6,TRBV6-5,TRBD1,CASSRQGSPLHF,TGTGCCAGCAGTAGACAGGGTTCACCCCTCCACTTT
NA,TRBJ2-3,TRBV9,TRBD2,CASSLTSGPSTDTQYF,TGTGCCAGCAGCTTGACTAGCGGGCCTAGCACAGATACGCAGTATTTT
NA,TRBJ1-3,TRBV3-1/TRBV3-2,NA,CASSYGPLSGNTIYF,TGTGCCAGCAGCTACGGACCCCTCTCTGGAAACACCATATATTTT
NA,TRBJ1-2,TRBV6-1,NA,CASSEGGFGGYTF,TGTGCCAGCAGTGAAGGAGGGTTCGGTGGCTACACCTTC
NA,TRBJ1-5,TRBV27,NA,CASSYRGQPSYSNQPQHF,TGTGCCAGCAGCTACCGAGGACAGCCTTCTTATAGCAATCAGCCCCAGCATTTT
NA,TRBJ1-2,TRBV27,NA,CASSLSPPLMGGYTF,TGTGCCAGCAGTTTATCCCCGCCGCTGATGGGGGGCTACACCTTC
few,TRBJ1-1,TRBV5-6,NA,CASSLGAQGNTEAFF,TGTGCCAGCAGCTTGGGTGCGCAAGGTAACACTGAAGCTTTCTTT
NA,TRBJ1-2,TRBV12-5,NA,CASGSDRFYGYTF,TGTGCTAGTGGTTCCGACAGGTTCTATGGCTACACCTTC
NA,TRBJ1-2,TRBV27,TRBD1,CASSLSLQGGNYGYTF,TGTGCCAGCAGTTTATCGTTGCAGGGGGGAAACTATGGCTACACCTTC
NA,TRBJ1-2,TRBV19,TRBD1,CASSIDEDRGGGYTF,TGTGCCAGTAGTATAGATGAAGACAGGGGTGGAGGCTACACCTTC
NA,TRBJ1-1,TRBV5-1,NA,CASSLLEGTRAFF,TGCGCCAGCAGCTTGTTAGAGGGTACGAGAGCTTTCTTT
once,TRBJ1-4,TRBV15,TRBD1,CATSARDRELNEKLFF,TGTGCCACCAGCGCCCGGGACAGGGAACTTAATGAAAAACTGTTTTTT
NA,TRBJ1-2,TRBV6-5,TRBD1,CASSRQGYLGYTF,TGTGCCAGCAGTCGACAGGGGTATTTGGGCTACACCTTC
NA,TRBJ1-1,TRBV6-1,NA,CASSDAQNTEAFF,TGTGCCAGCAGTGACGCTCAGAACACTGAAGCTTTCTTT
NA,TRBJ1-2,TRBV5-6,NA,CASSLGRQEKNYGYTF,TGTGCCAGCAGCTTGGGAAGACAGGAAAAAAACTATGGCTACACCTTC
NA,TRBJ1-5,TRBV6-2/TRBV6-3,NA,CASSYKDGNQPQHF,TGTGCCAGCAGTTACAAAGATGGCAATCAGCCCCAGCATTTT
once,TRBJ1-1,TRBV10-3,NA,CAISEGVGVAFF,TGTGCCATCAGCGAGGGAGTTGGGGTAGCTTTCTTT
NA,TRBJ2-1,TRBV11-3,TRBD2,CASSLDLGLGSGGPEQFF,TGTGCCAGCAGCTTAGATTTGGGGTTAGGTAGCGGGGGACCAGAGCAGTTCTTC
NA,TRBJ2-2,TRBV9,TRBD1,CASSKTGVGNTGELFF,TGTGCCAGCAGCAAAACAGGGGTAGGAAACACCGGGGAGCTGTTTTTT
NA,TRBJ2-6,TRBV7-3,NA,CASSLSSGANVLTF,TGTGCCAGCAGCCTCAGCTCTGGGGCCAACGTCCTGACTTTC
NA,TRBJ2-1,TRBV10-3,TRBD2,CAISESMASGGLYNEQFF,TGTGCCATCAGTGAGTCGATGGCTAGCGGGGGCCTATACAATGAGCAGTTCTTC
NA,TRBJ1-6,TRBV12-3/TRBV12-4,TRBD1,CASSRQGDSLLHF,TGTGCCAGCAGTAGACAGGGTGATTCACTCCTCCACTTT
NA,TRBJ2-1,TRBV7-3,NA,CASSFFTLQSNEQFF,TGTGCCAGCAGCTTTTTTACTCTACAGTCCAATGAGCAGTTCTTC
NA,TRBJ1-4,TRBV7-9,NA,CASNYRGNEKLFF,TGTGCCAGCAACTATAGGGGAAATGAAAAACTGTTTTTT
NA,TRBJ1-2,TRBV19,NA,CASSPDTSYGYTF,TGTGCCAGTAGTCCTGACACTTCCTATGGCTACACCTTC
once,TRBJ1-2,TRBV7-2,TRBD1,CASSSQGDYGYTF,TGTGCCAGCAGCTCCCAGGGGGACTATGGCTACACCTTC
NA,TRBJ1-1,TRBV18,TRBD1,CASSVGQGNMNTEAFF,TGTGCCAGCTCAGTGGGACAGGGGAACATGAACACTGAAGCTTTCTTT
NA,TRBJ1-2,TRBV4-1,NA,CASSQGSPNLYGYTF,TGCGCCAGCAGCCAGGGCTCTCCCAACCTCTATGGCTACACCTTC
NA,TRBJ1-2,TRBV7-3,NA,CASSLGQFDGYTF,TGTGCCAGCAGCTTAGGCCAGTTTGATGGCTACACCTTC
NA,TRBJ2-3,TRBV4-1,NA,CASSPRAGFSTDTQYF,TGCGCCAGCAGCCCCCGAGCCGGCTTTAGCACAGATACGCAGTATTTT
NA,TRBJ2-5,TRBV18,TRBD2,CASSPSSGGQETQYF,TGTGCCAGCTCACCGTCAAGCGGGGGGCAAGAGACCCAGTACTTC
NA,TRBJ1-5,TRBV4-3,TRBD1,CASSQGTGGDQPQHF,TGCGCCAGCAGCCAAGGGACAGGTGGGGATCAGCCCCAGCATTTT
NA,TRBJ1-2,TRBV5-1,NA,CASSPGGTNYGYTF,TGCGCCAGCAGCCCGGGAGGTACTAACTATGGCTACACCTTC
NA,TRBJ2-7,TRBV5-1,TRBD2,CASSVNTGTTSYEQYF,TGCGCCAGCAGCGTCAACACCGGGACTACAAGTTACGAGCAGTACTTC
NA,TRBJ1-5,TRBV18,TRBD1,CASSPETGFQPQHF,TGTGCCAGCTCACCAGAGACAGGGTTTCAGCCCCAGCATTTT